This T cell receptor (beta chain) is from a study of cytomegalovirus exposure and HLA in healthy donors. To note about this clone: This same CDR3 is encoded by further DNA sequences in the sample.

PCR primers comprised 60 Vbeta and 13 Jbeta primers. Generated by immunoSEQ multiplex PCR, the TCRdb table keeps only in-frame clones and is missing some. The profile shows roughly 190,000 clones, around 81% of them singletons. The TCR comes from a man aged 18 to 30 in good health and CMV-seronegative. The sample consisted of PBMCs.

The CDR3 protein is CASSAPKGLAGGNEQFF. The CDR3 DNA reads TGTGCCAGCAGTGCCCCAAAAGGACTAGCGGGGGGCAATGAGCAGTTCTTC. The genes are TRBV25-1 and TRBJ2-1; 14 bases agree with TRBD2. Per the germline V gene, CDR1 is MGHDK and CDR2 is SYGVNS. The CDR3 length is 17 residues. J lost 6 bases, V lost 4 bases, and 8 bases had no gene match.